These 26 T cell receptor beta chains came from one sample sequenced in a study of Ad26.COV2.S vaccination and SARS-CoV-2 variants. Documented treatment: roughly 18 received Ad26.COV2.S at low or high dose, single or two shots; a few received placebo; per-sample allocation not given. At day 63 after the first vaccine or placebo injection, samples were drawn. Method: immunoSEQ multiplex PCR; TCRdb's copy keeps in-frame clones and lacks some. The sample carries around 250,000 clones, 87% recorded once. Sequences were derived from peripheral blood, sampled in a trial of Ad26.COV2.S vaccine versus placebo. Receptors were obtained from a person aged 18-65 years who received the Ad26.COV2.S COVID-19 vaccine or a placebo.

V usage is TRBV20-1 and J usage is TRBJ1-2; D is perhaps TRBD1 (5 bases). The CDR3 length is 11 residues. V was clipped by 6 bases and J by 4 bases, with 9 bases between them. Germline V gene lookup returns CDR1 DFQATT and CDR2 SNEGSKA (reference sequence). The CDR3 sequence: CSATGAYGYTF. The DNA for the CDR3 is TGCAGTGCGACCGGGGCCTATGGCTACACCTTC.

This rearrangement joins TRBV5-4 to TRBJ2-5, with 10 positions matching TRBD1. The CDR3 is 14 residues long. Trimming removed 5 bases from V and 4 bases from J; junction bases left unmatched: 5. Per the germline V gene, CDR1 is SGHNT and CDR2 is YYREEE (reference sequence). The CDR3 sequence is CASRPGTGVETQYF. Written as DNA, the CDR3 is TGTGCCAGCAGGCCCGGGACAGGGGTAGAGACCCAGTACTTC.

The chain joins TRBV29-1 to TRBJ1-2, with D maybe TRBD1 (6 bases). V shed 8 bases and J shed 6 bases, with 19 bases lying between them. CDR1 is SQVTM and CDR2 is ANQGSEA in the germline V gene. The CDR3 covers 13 residues. The DNA for the CDR3 is TGCAGCACCTGGGTAGGGGGTATTGATGGCTACACCTTC. It codes for CSTWVGGIDGYTF.

The rearrangement joins TRBV6-2 or TRBV6-3 to TRBJ2-7; TRBD1 aligns across 10 bases. The germline CDR1 and CDR2 sequences are MNHEY and SVGEGT. V was clipped by 6 bases and J by 6 bases; unmatched bases: 8. The CDR3 runs 14 residues. DNA of the CDR3: TGTGCCAGCAGCCGGACAGGGGGGAATGCCGAGCAGTACTTC. This translates into CASSRTGGNAEQYF.

The chain carries TRBV19 and TRBJ1-3, with a possible D match to TRBD1 (6 bases). Germline CDR1 LNHDA, CDR2 SQIVND (reference sequence). Deletions cut 5 bases from V and 4 bases from J, with 18 bases between. The CDR3 runs to 16 residues. The CDR3 is CASSGPGQRSGNTIYF. The CDR3 DNA sequence: TGTGCCAGTAGTGGTCCGGGACAAAGGTCCGGAAACACCATATATTTT.

This clone was observed a single time. CDR3 nucleotide sequence: TGTGCCAGCAGCGTAGAGGGAGGACGGTCCTACAATGAGCAGTTCTTC. Protein product: CASSVEGGRSYNEQFF. This chain uses TRBV9 with TRBJ2-1, with D possibly being TRBD2 (6 bases). Trimming stripped 0 bases from V and 1 base from J, with 11 bases between. Per the germline V gene, CDR1 is SGDLS and CDR2 is YYNGEE. The CDR3 is 16 residues long.

J is TRBJ1-3 and V is TRBV18; no clear D. The CDR3 has 15 residues. The germline V and J ends were trimmed by 3 bases and 2 bases, with 11 bases remaining between them. Germline lookup yields CDR1 KGHSH and CDR2 LQKENI. The CDR3 loop reads CASSPPQDPGNTIYF. In DNA form, the CDR3 reads TGTGCCAGCTCACCGCCGCAGGACCCTGGAAACACCATATATTTT.

This chain connects TRBV14 to TRBJ2-1, with 8 bases aligning to TRBD1. CDR3 size: 15 residues. V gave up 4 bases and J gave up 5 bases; unmatched junction bases: 7. Germline V gives CDR1 SGHDN, CDR2 FVKESK. The CDR3, as DNA: TGTGCCAGCAGCCCCCAGGACAGGGTCGACAATGAGCAGTTCTTC. It is translated as CASSPQDRVDNEQFF.

The chain employs TRBV2 and TRBJ2-5, with D possibly being TRBD1 (6 bases). The V end lost 8 bases, the J end lost 2 bases, and 15 bases lay between the germline ends. The V gene's germline CDR1 is SNHLY and CDR2 FYNNEI. The CDR3 has 14 residues. The CDR3 loop is CASPAPGQQETQYF. The CDR3 DNA reads as TGTGCCAGCCCAGCCCCCGGACAGCAAGAGACCCAGTACTTC.

The chain employs TRBV6-6 and TRBJ2-1, with a tentative D call TRBD1 (5 bases). Trimming took off 8 bases at V and 0 bases at J, with 14 bases between the two ends. The CDR3 is made up of 15 amino acids. Germline-derived CDR1 and CDR2 are MNHNY and SVGAGI (reference sequence). CDR3 residues: CASVGRQTSYNEQFF. As DNA, the CDR3 is TGTGCCAGCGTCGGAAGACAGACCTCCTACAATGAGCAGTTCTTC.

The chain links TRBV30 to TRBJ1-1, with a possible D match to TRBD1 (6 bases). The V gene lost 4 bases and the J gene lost 1 base, with 10 bases spanning the gap. Germline V gene data show CDR1 as GTSNPN and CDR2 as SVGIG (reference sequence). There are 13 residues in the CDR3. The CDR3 sequence is CAWTGQWNTEAFF. Here the CDR3 DNA reads TGTGCCTGGACCGGACAGTGGAACACTGAAGCTTTCTTT.

The J gene is TRBJ2-7, the V gene TRBV11-3; maybe TRBD1 (6 bases). CDR3 size: 13 residues. Deletions cut 3 bases from V and 5 bases from J, with 11 bases between. Germline loops: CDR1 SGHNT, CDR2 YENEEA. CDR3 protein: CASSLWGRDEQYF. Here the CDR3 DNA reads TGTGCCAGCAGCTTGTGGGGGCGCGACGAGCAGTACTTC.

This clone has only one observation. This rearrangement joins TRBV5-1 to TRBJ1-1; 10 nucleotides match TRBD1. V shed 0 bases and J 2 bases; nucleotides not matched to a gene: 7. The CDR3 has 17 residues. The germline V gene encodes CDR1 SGHRS and CDR2 YFSETQ. DNA of the CDR3: TGCGCCAGCAGCTTGGGGACAGGGGGACCCCCAAACACTGAAGCTTTCTTT. Translation: CASSLGTGGPPNTEAFF.

The CDR3 reads CASSLDQGLTGELFF. CDR3 DNA: TGTGCCAGCAGCTTAGATCAGGGATTAACCGGGGAGCTGTTTTTT. This chain links TRBV7-9 with TRBJ2-2, with a weak D call TRBD1 (5 bases). Germline V gene data show CDR1 as SEHNR and CDR2 as FQNEAQ (reference sequence). The CDR3 runs to 15 residues. V was cut by 1 base and J by 5 bases, with 11 bases left in between.

This rearrangement joins TRBV28 to TRBJ1-5; D remains ambiguous. The length of the CDR3 is 13 residues. The V end lost 4 bases, the J end lost 3 bases, and 7 bases lay between the germline ends. CDR1 is MDHEN, CDR2 SYDVKM, per germline. In nucleotides, the CDR3 is TGTGCCAGCAGTTCCGGGGTCAATCAGCCCCAGCATTTT. Protein product: CASSSGVNQPQHF.

The rearrangement links TRBV12-5 to TRBJ1-6; a weak D match, TRBD1 (5 bases). The length of the CDR3 is 13 residues. V was trimmed by 7 bases and J by 7 bases, leaving 11 bases between them. In germline, CDR1 is LGHNT, CDR2 FRNRAP. CDR3 DNA: TGTGCTAGTGCCCTCGGGGGGAATTCACCCCTCCACTTT. Translating it yields CASALGGNSPLHF.

This rearrangement joins TRBV12-3 or TRBV12-4 to TRBJ2-7; 8 bases align to TRBD1. The J segment lost 7 bases and the V segment lost 5 bases, leaving 7 bases of the junction unmatched. The CDR3 totals 13 residues. The CDR3 DNA reads TGTGCCAGCAGTGTCGACAGGGGTGGTGAGCAGTACTTC. It specifies CASSVDRGGEQYF.

The chain uses TRBV7-2 and TRBJ1-2; D is possibly TRBD1 (5 bases). The CDR3 totals 15 residues. V gave up 2 bases and J gave up 8 bases, with 18 bases separating them. Per germline, CDR1 SGHTA and CDR2 FQGNSA. The CDR3 spells CASSLSYESGDGYTF. The CDR3 DNA sequence: TGTGCCAGCAGCTTATCTTATGAGTCGGGGGACGGCTACACCTTC.

This clone was seen more than once but under ten times. The CDR3 protein is CASSLIVGELFF. The CDR3 DNA reads as TGTGCCAGCAGCTTAATAGTTGGGGAGCTGTTTTTT. The chain couples TRBV11-3 to TRBJ2-2; D gene ambiguous. The germline gives CDR1 SGHNT, CDR2 YENEEA. V was pared by 2 bases and J by 8 bases, with 6 bases between. The CDR3 runs 12 residues.

The rearrangement joins TRBV30 to TRBJ2-7; D is ambiguous. Germline V CDR1 and CDR2: GTSNPN, SVGIG (reference sequence). Trimming took 1 base from V and 3 from J, leaving 13 bases between them. CDR3 size: 14 residues. Here the CDR3 reads CAWSGRVSVYEQYF. CDR3 bases: TGTGCCTGGAGTGGCCGAGTCAGTGTCTACGAGCAGTACTTC. Based on the CDR3 plus reference TRBV30 and TRBJ2-7, the full variable domain is SQTIHQWPATLVQPVGSPLSLECTVEGTSNPNLYWYRQAAGRGLQLLFYSVGIGQISSEVPQNLSASRPQDRQFILSSKKLLLSDSGFYLCAWSGRVSVYEQYFGPGTRLTVT.

This chain joins TRBV2 and TRBJ1-2, with 7 bases matching TRBD1. This CDR3 contains 13 residues. Germline CDR1 SNHLY, CDR2 FYNNEI. J gave up 1 base and V 10 bases, and 6 bases lay outside the gene matches. For the CDR3, the DNA is TGTGCCACCGGGACAGATCTTAACTATGGCTACACCTTC. It codes for CATGTDLNYGYTF.

The chain uses TRBV7-2 and TRBJ2-2, with 9 bases aligning to TRBD2. From germline, CDR1 is SGHTA and CDR2 FQGNSA. Trimming removed 0 bases from V and 6 bases from J; junction bases left unmatched: 8. The CDR3 consists of 17 residues. The CDR3 DNA follows: TGTGCCAGCAGCTTAGCGGGTAGCGGGAGTGTGGCCGGGGAGCTGTTTTTT. This encodes CASSLAGSGSVAGELFF.

This chain uses TRBV30 with TRBJ1-2, with 9 positions matching TRBD1. The CDR3 is 13 residues long. The germline gives CDR1 GTSNPN, CDR2 SVGIG (reference sequence). V was clipped by 7 bases and J by 6 bases; unmatched bases: 9. The CDR3 nucleotides are TGTGCCTCCGCTCCGGACAGGGGCGATGGCTACACCTTC. Translated, it gives CASAPDRGDGYTF.

J is TRBJ2-2 and V is TRBV27; 8 bases map to TRBD1. The CDR3 extends over 14 amino acids. Germline CDR1 and CDR2: MNHEY and SMNVEV (reference sequence). V lost 7 bases to trimming and J lost 4 bases; unmatched junction nucleotides: 5. The CDR3 is CASNRGAGTGELFF. As DNA, the CDR3 is TGTGCCAGCAACAGGGGGGCGGGCACCGGGGAGCTGTTTTTT.

The chain carries TRBV12-3 or TRBV12-4 and TRBJ2-7, with TRBD2 matching over 12 bases. V lost 5 bases and J lost 7; bases outside the gene matches: 3. This CDR3 contains 13 residues. CDR3 loop: CASSPGLAGEQYF. The CDR3 DNA sequence: TGTGCCAGCAGTCCCGGACTAGCGGGGGAGCAGTACTTC.

Here the CDR3 reads CASSPQGDSGANVLTF. The CDR3 DNA is TGTGCCAGCTCACCACAGGGCGACTCTGGGGCCAACGTCCTGACTTTC. The chain uses TRBV18 and TRBJ2-6, with D hard to call. This CDR3 is 16 amino acids long. Per the germline V gene, CDR1 is KGHSH and CDR2 is LQKENI. Deletions cut 1 base from V and 0 bases from J, with 7 bases between. The full variable domain, completed using reference TRBV18 and TRBJ2-6, is NAGVMQNPRHLVRRRGQEARLRCSPMKGHSHVYWYRQLPEEGLKFMVYLQKENIIDESGMPKERFSAEFPKEGPSILRIQQVVRGDSAAYFCASSPQGDSGANVLTFGAGSRLTVL.